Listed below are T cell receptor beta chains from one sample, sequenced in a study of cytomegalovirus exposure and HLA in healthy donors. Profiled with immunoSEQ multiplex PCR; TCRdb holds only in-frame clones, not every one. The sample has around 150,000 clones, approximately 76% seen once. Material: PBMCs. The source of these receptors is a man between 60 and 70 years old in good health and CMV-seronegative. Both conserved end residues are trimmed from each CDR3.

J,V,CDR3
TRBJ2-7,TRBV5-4,ASSLFGRGFEQY
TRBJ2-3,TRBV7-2,ASSFTSATDTQY
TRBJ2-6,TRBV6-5,ASSSDTTSGANVLT
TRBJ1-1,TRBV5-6,ASSFDRGRDTEAF
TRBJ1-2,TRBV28,ASKQGYGYT
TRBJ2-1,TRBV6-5,ASRIDRDRQNEQF
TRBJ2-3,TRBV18,ASSLASGGRDTQY
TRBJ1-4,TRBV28,ASTAGDEKLF
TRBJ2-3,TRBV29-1,SVANRASTDTQY
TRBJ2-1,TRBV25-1,ASSDSEGVTARLEQF
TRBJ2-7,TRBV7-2,ASSLTGAYEQY
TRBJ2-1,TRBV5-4,ASSFLPSGANEQF
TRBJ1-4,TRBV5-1,ASSPGTGLFNEKLF
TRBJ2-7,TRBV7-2,ASSFGGRGVYEQY
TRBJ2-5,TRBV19,ATTPMGGRQETQY
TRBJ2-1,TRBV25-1,ASSQVMTGYNEQF
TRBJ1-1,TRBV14,ASSQDHREAF
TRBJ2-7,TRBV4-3,ASSQDRQPGLAGGPSYEQY
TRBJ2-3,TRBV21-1,ASSKTGDSSLSNTQY
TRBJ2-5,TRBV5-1,ASSLVPGGETQY
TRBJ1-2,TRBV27,ASRSAGTGSNGYT
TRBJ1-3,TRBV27,ASSSSGSGNTIY
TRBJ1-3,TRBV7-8,ASSLSGAAGNTIY
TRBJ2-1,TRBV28,ASDIGGVLSYNEQF
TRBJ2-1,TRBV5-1,ASSSNRDTLRGLAESYSYNEQF
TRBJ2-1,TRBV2,ASEDRGQINEQF
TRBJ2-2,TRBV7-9,ASSVSGGYTGELF
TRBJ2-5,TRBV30,AWRDSGTALQETQY
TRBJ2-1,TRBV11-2,ASSSLMSGRPGEQF
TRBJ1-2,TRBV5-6,ASSLARGSIYGYT
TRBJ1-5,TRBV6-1,ASSEVGGHQPQH
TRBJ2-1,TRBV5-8,ASRGDNNEQF
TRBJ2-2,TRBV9,ASSVGVAANTGELF
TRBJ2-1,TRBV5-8,ASSSGQQSSAGEQF
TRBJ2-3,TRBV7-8,ASSLGTSGVPDTQY
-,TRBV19,ASSDSIYEQY
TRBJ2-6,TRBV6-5,ASSLRGQGANVLT
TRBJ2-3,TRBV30,AWSGLATAITDTQY
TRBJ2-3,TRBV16,ASSQSFGGDTQY
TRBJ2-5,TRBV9,ASSPGAGETLTQY
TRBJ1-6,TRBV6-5,ASSYRQGESPLH
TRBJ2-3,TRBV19,ASSSSRGTDTQY
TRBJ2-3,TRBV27,ASSFPSGDTQY
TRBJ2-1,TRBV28,ASSSRPRPNEQF
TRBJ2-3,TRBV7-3,ASSFGTRGGTDTQY
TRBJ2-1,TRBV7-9,ASSSLAGGLGEQF
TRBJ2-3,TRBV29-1,SVSRGEVTDTQY
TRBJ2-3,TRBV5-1,ASSLDRVTDTQY
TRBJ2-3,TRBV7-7,ASSRGGAETDTQY
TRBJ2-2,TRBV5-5,ASSLFAASNTGELF
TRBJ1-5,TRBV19,ASSSRQGGNQPQH
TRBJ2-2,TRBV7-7,ASSSTGGNTGELF
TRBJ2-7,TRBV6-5,ASSPQRDRADEQY
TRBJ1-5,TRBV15,ATTRDRGLHQPQH
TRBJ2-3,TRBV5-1,ASRPGTNTDTQY
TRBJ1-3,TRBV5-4,ASSLDRPGSGNTIY
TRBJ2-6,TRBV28,ASSSSGTGANVLT
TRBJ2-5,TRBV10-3,AISEPMGLAGVETQY
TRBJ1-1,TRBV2,ASIGGGWTEAF